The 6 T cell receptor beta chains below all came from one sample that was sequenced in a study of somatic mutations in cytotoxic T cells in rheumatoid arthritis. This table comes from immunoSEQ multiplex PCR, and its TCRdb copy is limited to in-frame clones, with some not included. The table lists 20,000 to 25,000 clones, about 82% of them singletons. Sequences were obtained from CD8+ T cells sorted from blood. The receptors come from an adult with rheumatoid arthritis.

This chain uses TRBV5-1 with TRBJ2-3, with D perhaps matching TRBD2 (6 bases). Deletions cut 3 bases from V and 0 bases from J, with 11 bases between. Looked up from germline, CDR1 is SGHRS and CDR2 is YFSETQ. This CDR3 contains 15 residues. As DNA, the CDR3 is TGCGCCAGCAGCTCCGGGACTTTTAGCACAGATACGCAGTATTTT. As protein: CASSSGTFSTDTQYF.

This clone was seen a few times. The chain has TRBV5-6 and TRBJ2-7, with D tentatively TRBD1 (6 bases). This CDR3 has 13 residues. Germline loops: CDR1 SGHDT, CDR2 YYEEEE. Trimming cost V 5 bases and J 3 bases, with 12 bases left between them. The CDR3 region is CASSYGQHYEQYF. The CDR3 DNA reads TGTGCCAGCAGTTATGGACAGCACTACGAGCAGTACTTC.

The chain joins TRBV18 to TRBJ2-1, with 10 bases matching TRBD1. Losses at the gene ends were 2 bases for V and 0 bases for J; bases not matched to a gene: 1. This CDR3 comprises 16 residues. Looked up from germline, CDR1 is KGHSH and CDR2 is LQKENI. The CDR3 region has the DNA TGTGCCAGCTCACCAAGACAGGGGGCCTCCTACAATGAGCAGTTCTTC. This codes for CASSPRQGASYNEQFF.

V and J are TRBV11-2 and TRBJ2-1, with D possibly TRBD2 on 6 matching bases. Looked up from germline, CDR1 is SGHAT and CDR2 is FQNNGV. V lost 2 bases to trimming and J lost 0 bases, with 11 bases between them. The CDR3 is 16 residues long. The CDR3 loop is CASSLLRGSSYNEQFF. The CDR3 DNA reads TGTGCCAGCAGCTTATTGCGGGGTAGCTCCTACAATGAGCAGTTCTTC.

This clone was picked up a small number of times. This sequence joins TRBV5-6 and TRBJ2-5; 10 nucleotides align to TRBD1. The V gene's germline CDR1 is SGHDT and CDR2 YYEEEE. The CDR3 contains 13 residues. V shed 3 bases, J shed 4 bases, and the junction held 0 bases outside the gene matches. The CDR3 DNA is TGTGCCAGCAGCTGGGACAGGGGAGAGACCCAGTACTTC. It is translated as CASSWDRGETQYF.

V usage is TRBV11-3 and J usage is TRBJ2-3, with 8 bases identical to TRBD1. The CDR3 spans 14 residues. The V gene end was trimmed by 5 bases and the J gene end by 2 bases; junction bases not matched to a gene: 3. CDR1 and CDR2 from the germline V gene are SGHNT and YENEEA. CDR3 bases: TGTGCCAGCAGCGGACAGGGACACACAGATACGCAGTATTTT. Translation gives CASSGQGHTDTQYF.